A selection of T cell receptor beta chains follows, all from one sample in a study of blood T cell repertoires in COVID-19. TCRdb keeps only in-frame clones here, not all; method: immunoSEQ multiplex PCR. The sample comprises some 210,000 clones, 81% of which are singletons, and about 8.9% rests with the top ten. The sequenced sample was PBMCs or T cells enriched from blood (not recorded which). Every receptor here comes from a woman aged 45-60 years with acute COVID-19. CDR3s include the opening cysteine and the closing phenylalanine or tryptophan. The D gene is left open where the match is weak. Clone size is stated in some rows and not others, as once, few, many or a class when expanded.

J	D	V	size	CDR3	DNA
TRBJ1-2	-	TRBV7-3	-	CASSLTRADGYTF	TGTGCCAGCAGCTTAACCAGGGCTGACGGCTACACCTTC
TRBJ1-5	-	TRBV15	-	CATSSRAASLPYSNQPQHF	TGTGCCACCAGCAGCAGGGCAGCTTCGCTACCCTATAGCAATCAGCCCCAGCATTTT
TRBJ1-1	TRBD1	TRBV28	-	CATTQDRVTEAFF	TGTGCCACGACACAGGACAGGGTGACTGAAGCTTTCTTT
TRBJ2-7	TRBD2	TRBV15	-	CATSEGTSGSRREQYF	TGTGCCACCAGCGAGGGGACTAGCGGGAGTCGTCGCGAGCAGTACTTC
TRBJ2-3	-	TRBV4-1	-	CASSPGPYRTDTDTQYF	TGCGCCAGCAGCCCAGGCCCGTACCGGACTGACACAGATACGCAGTATTTT
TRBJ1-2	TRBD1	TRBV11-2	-	CASSARQGRDGYTF	TGTGCCAGCAGCGCAAGACAGGGGCGGGACGGCTACACCTTC
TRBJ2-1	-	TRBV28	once	CASSFGGSSYNEQFF	TGTGCCAGCAGTTTCGGAGGGAGCTCCTACAATGAGCAGTTCTTC
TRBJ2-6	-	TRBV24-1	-	CATSDPGRSGANVLTF	TGTGCCACCAGTGATCCAGGCCGCTCTGGGGCCAACGTCCTGACTTTC
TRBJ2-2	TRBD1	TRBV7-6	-	CASSSRTGRAGELFF	TGTGCCAGCAGCTCCAGGACAGGGCGTGCCGGGGAGCTGTTTTTT
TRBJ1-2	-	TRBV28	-	CASRSPGYGSYTF	TGTGCCAGCAGGAGCCCAGGGTATGGCAGCTACACCTTC
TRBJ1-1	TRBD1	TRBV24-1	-	CATIAGQGSEAFF	TGTGCCACTATCGCGGGACAGGGCAGTGAAGCTTTCTTT
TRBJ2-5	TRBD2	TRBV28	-	CASKRIRGGQETQYF	TGTGCCAGCAAACGAATCCGGGGGGGCCAAGAGACCCAGTACTTC
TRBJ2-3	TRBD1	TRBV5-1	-	CASSKDVGTGTDTQYF	TGCGCCAGCAGCAAAGACGTAGGGACAGGGACAGATACGCAGTATTTT
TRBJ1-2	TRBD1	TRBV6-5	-	CASAGDRAIYGYTF	TGTGCCAGCGCCGGGGACAGGGCTATCTATGGCTACACCTTC
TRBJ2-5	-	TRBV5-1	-	CASSLVGAVQETQYF	TGCGCCAGCAGCTTGGTAGGAGCGGTCCAAGAGACCCAGTACTTC
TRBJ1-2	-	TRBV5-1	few	CASSLVQNYGYTF	TGCGCCAGCAGCTTGGTACAGAACTATGGCTACACCTTC